This T cell receptor (beta chain) is from a study of blood T cell repertoires in COVID-19. The repertoire was sequenced with immunoSEQ multiplex PCR; TCRdb's copy has only in-frame clones and lacks some. Of about 140,000 clones listed, over 75% are singletons. V lost 0 bases, J lost 1 base, and 2 bases stayed unmatched. Germline values: CDR1 SGHVS, CDR2 FNYEAQ. This CDR3 has 17 residues. The chain couples TRBV7-6 to TRBJ1-3; 11 nucleotides align to TRBD1. The sample consisted of peripheral blood. This clonotype was obtained from a woman aged 55-75 years with active COVID-19. CDR3 amino acids: CASSLADRGLSGNTIYF. The DNA for the CDR3 is TGTGCCAGCAGCTTAGCGGACAGGGGGCTATCTGGAAACACCATATATTTT. Looking up the rest from reference TRBV7-6 and TRBJ1-3 gives the full variable domain: GAGVSQSPRYKVTKRGQDVALRCDPISGHVSLYWYRQALGQGPEFLTYFNYEAQQDKSGLPNDRFSAERPEGSISTLTIQRTEQRDSAMYRCASSLADRGLSGNTIYFGEGSWLTVV.